This T cell receptor (beta chain) was profiled in a study of T cells after yellow fever vaccination. Overall study: Those fractions that held only low numbers of cells were prepared using the SMART-Seq v4 Ultra Low Input RNA kit.

Via MiXCR, TCRdb re-called the 5' RACE reads, giving one row per CDR3 protein. The sample lists 500,000 to 700,000 distinct CDR3 sequences; roughly 19% were seen once. Study-level results: Weaker, the secondary response had a peak occurring faster, on day 5 versus 15. CD4 and CD8 compartments shared a small share of clonotypes. Booster sampling recovered most clones from primary vaccination (96% CD4, approximately 88% CD8).

In regard to this clonotype: Its antigen remains unknown.

This CDR3 has 14 amino acids. Trimming cost V 6 bases and J 1 base, with 9 bases left between them. Germline CDR1 SNHLY, CDR2 FYNNEI. This sequence originates from a man between 25 and 39 years old who received the YFV17D yellow fever vaccine. Sequencing was performed on PBMCs, taken 15 days after the yellow fever booster vaccination. The chain links TRBV2 to TRBJ2-2, with D possibly TRBD2 on 5 matching bases. CDR3 in DNA: TGTGCCAGCAGAGCGGAAGTGAACACCGGGGAGCTGTTTTTT. Its protein product is CASRAEVNTGELFF.